Below are 25 T cell receptor beta chains sequenced from a single sample in a study of blood T cell repertoires in COVID-19. Measured with immunoSEQ multiplex PCR; TCRdb has only the in-frame clones, and not every one. Among tens of thousands of clones listed, around nine tenths were seen once. The sample was peripheral blood. Source of these receptors: a human donor with active COVID-19. The donor label of this sample is uncertain.

The chain combines TRBV23-1 with TRBJ1-3; tentatively, D is TRBD1 (5 bases). TRBV23-1 is annotated as an ORF whose role is uncertain. This CDR3 is 17 amino acids long. V was pared by 8 bases and J by 4 bases, with 24 bases between. CDR3 region: CASPLRSPGYSGNTIYF. CDR3 bases: TGCGCCAGCCCACTCCGATCACCAGGGTACTCGGGAAACACCATATATTTT.

This clone appeared a few times. This chain connects TRBV2 to TRBJ1-6; D remains unclear. Germline V lookup: CDR1 SNHLY, CDR2 FYNNEI. Trimming pared 2 bases from V and 0 bases from J, leaving 8 bases between. The CDR3 has 16 residues. CDR3 amino acids: CASSERSSSYNSPLHF. In DNA, the CDR3 is TGTGCCAGCAGTGAACGGTCTAGCTCCTATAATTCACCCCTCCACTTT.

CDR3 sequence reads: CASSLSGTYEQYF. CDR3 coding DNA: TGTGCCAGCAGCTTAAGCGGGACCTACGAGCAGTACTTC. This chain links TRBV7-9 with TRBJ2-7, with TRBD2 matching over 7 bases. The CDR3 contains 13 residues. CDR1 and CDR2 from the germline V gene are SEHNR and FQNEAQ (reference sequence). Trimming removed 2 bases from V and 2 bases from J; junction bases left unmatched: 0.

V usage is TRBV12-5 and J usage is TRBJ2-1; D is possibly TRBD1 (6 bases). V dropped 2 bases and J dropped 10 bases, with 15 bases sitting between them. The V gene's germline CDR1 is LGHNT and CDR2 FRNRAP. This CDR3 has 14 residues. This chain's CDR3 is CASGLNPNREEQFF. The CDR3 DNA reads as TGTGCTAGTGGTTTGAACCCCAACAGGGAGGAGCAGTTCTTC.

This clone was detected only once. In nucleotides, the CDR3 is TGTGCCACCCAAAAGACAGGGGGCCCCTACGAGCAGTACTTC. Protein: CATQKTGGPYEQYF. The chain uses TRBV6-5 and TRBJ2-7, with 10 bases aligning to TRBD1. CDR1 and CDR2 from the germline V gene are MNHEY and SVGAGI. V lost 10 bases, J lost 2 bases, and 8 bases stayed unmatched. This CDR3 region has 14 residues.

The CDR3 protein is CASSPPGIGNTIYF. The CDR3 coding sequence is TGTGCCAGCAGCCCGCCGGGGATTGGAAACACCATATATTTT. V gene TRBV5-6 combines with J gene TRBJ1-3; D gene unclear. The CDR3 is 14 amino acids. The V gene's germline CDR1 is SGHDT and CDR2 YYEEEE. Trimming took off 4 bases at V and 3 bases at J, with 11 bases between the two ends.

This chain uses TRBV27 with TRBJ1-4; no reliable D call. The V gene's germline CDR1 is MNHEY and CDR2 SMNVEV (reference sequence). The CDR3 length is 12 residues. The V end lost 6 bases, the J end lost 8 bases, and 10 bases lay between the germline ends. The CDR3 protein is CASSARYEKLFF. The CDR3 DNA reads as TGTGCCAGCAGCGCTCGGTACGAAAAACTGTTTTTT.

The J gene is TRBJ2-3, the V gene TRBV5-1; TRBD2 matches 9 bases. Germline-derived CDR1 and CDR2 are SGHRS and YFSETQ. The CDR3 has 18 residues. The ends lost 0 bases at V and 3 bases at J; junction bases unmatched: 11. Here the CDR3 DNA reads TGCGCCAGCAGCTTGGCTGGCGGGAGGGCCTTGGGAACAGATACGCAGTATTTT. Encoded protein: CASSLAGGRALGTDTQYF.

V gene TRBV5-4 combines with J gene TRBJ2-3; tentatively, D is TRBD1 (6 bases). There are 17 residues in the CDR3. The V gene lost 5 bases and the J gene lost 0 bases, with 19 bases spanning the gap. Germline values: CDR1 SGHNT, CDR2 YYREEE (reference sequence). The CDR3, as DNA: TGTGCCAGCAGGCCTGCCAGGGGTCCTTCTAGCACAGATACGCAGTATTTT. It translates to CASRPARGPSSTDTQYF.

The gene calls are TRBV7-7 and TRBJ2-1; 8 bases line up with TRBD2. The CDR3 is 15 amino acids. CDR1 and CDR2 (germline): SSHAT, FNYEAQ (reference sequence). CDR3: CASSTLAGPGNEQFF. Here the CDR3 DNA reads TGTGCTAGCTCTACCCTAGCGGGTCCGGGCAATGAGCAGTTCTTC.

This chain joins TRBV5-1 and TRBJ2-1, with 11 bases lining up with TRBD2. The V gene's germline CDR1 is SGHRS and CDR2 YFSETQ. The CDR3 contains 16 residues. V lost 2 bases and J lost 2; bases outside the gene matches: 3. CDR3 sequence: CASSFLLAGAYNEQFF. The CDR3 DNA is TGCGCCAGCAGCTTCTTACTAGCGGGAGCCTACAATGAGCAGTTCTTC.

The chain recombines TRBV25-1 with TRBJ1-1; D is perhaps TRBD1 (5 bases). The V end was cut by 0 bases, the J end by 7 bases, with 15 bases between. Germline V gene sequence: CDR1 MGHDK, CDR2 SYGVNS. The CDR3 length is 15 residues. In DNA form, the CDR3 reads TGTGCCAGCAGTGAATACCCTGGGGGGGGAGTTGAAGCTTTCTTT. Encoded protein: CASSEYPGGGVEAFF.

CDR3 amino acids: CASRPQGSSYNEQFF. The CDR3 nucleotides are TGCGCCAGCAGACCACAGGGGAGCTCCTACAATGAGCAGTTCTTC. The chain is built from TRBV5-1 and TRBJ2-1; TRBD1 aligns across 7 bases. CDR1 and CDR2 (germline): SGHRS, YFSETQ. The CDR3 runs to 15 residues. The trim removed 5 bases at V and 0 bases at J, leaving 5 bases unmatched.

The V gene is TRBV25-1, the J gene TRBJ2-1; D is undetermined. The CDR3 runs to 16 residues. Germline assignment: CDR1 MGHDK and CDR2 SYGVNS. V was trimmed by 3 bases and J by 8 bases, leaving 20 bases between them. The CDR3 bases are TGTGCCAGCAGTGACCCCTCAGGCGACGTGCGCGATGAGCAGTTCTTC. Its translation: CASSDPSGDVRDEQFF.

The chain has TRBV6-5 and TRBJ2-1, with a possible D match to TRBD2 (5 bases). Trimming cost V 6 bases and J 2 bases, with 8 bases left between them. This CDR3 has 13 amino acids. The germline V gene has CDR1 MNHEY and CDR2 SVGAGI. The CDR3: CASSPGTYNEQFF. CDR3 DNA sequence: TGTGCCAGCAGCCCCGGGACCTACAATGAGCAGTTCTTC.

The genes are TRBV21-1 and TRBJ2-5; the D call TRBD2 from the table was never checked on the DNA. TRBV21-1 has pseudogene status. This CDR3 is built from 18 residues. The CDR3 reads CASSKARLAGALQETQYF. Here the CDR3 DNA reads TGTGCCAGCAGCAAAGCCCGACTAGCGGGGGCCCTCCAAGAGACCCAGTACTTC.

The chain combines TRBV19 with TRBJ2-2; TRBD1 might be the D (7 bases). Germline V gene lookup returns CDR1 LNHDA and CDR2 SQIVND (reference sequence). Trimming removed 7 bases at V and 6 bases at J, with 21 bases between. This CDR3 is 16 amino acids long. This CDR3 is CASMWQGGIPAGELFF. Written as DNA, the CDR3 is TGTGCCAGTATGTGGCAGGGGGGTATTCCGGCCGGGGAGCTGTTTTTT.

The V and J genes are TRBV5-1 and TRBJ2-3; 9 nucleotides match TRBD2. The V segment lost 0 bases and the J segment 4 bases; nucleotides outside the gene matches: 6. Germline CDR1 SGHRS, CDR2 YFSETQ. This CDR3 comprises 16 residues. CDR3 DNA sequence: TGCGCCAGCAGCTTGGGGTCGGGACTAGCATCAGATACGCAGTATTTT. This gives the protein CASSLGSGLASDTQYF.

The rearrangement links TRBV28 to TRBJ2-7; 7 bases agree with TRBD2. Germline V gene sequence: CDR1 MDHEN, CDR2 SYDVKM. Unmatched junction bases numbered 13, after V lost 2 bases and J lost 0 bases. This CDR3 contains 18 residues. The CDR3 nucleotides are TGTGCCAGCAGTTTACAGTCTCTCCGGGAGGCCAGCTCCTACGAGCAGTACTTC. This gives the protein CASSLQSLREASSYEQYF.

The V gene is TRBV2, the J gene TRBJ2-2; 8 nucleotides match TRBD2. Germline CDR1 and CDR2: SNHLY and FYNNEI. The CDR3 covers 15 residues. Losses at the gene ends were 5 bases for V and 0 bases for J; bases not matched to a gene: 2. The CDR3 bases are TGTGCCAGCAGTCCAGCGGGGGCGAACACCGGGGAGCTGTTTTTT. Protein sequence: CASSPAGANTGELFF.

This clone was recorded a few times. The chain employs TRBV6-6 and TRBJ2-7; tentative D call: TRBD2 (6 bases). The V and J ends lost 6 bases and 0 bases respectively, with 15 bases between them. The germline V gene encodes CDR1 MNHNY and CDR2 SVGAGI (reference sequence). The CDR3 has 15 residues. The DNA for the CDR3 is TGTGCCAGCAGACCCTCCCGCGGGGACTCCTACGAGCAGTACTTC. Translated, it gives CASRPSRGDSYEQYF.

CDR3 protein: CSVGGLAGVKGEQYF. The CDR3 nucleotides read TGCAGCGTAGGGGGGCTAGCGGGAGTGAAGGGCGAGCAGTACTTC. The chain combines TRBV29-1 with TRBJ2-7; 10 bases are a match to TRBD2. Germline assignment: CDR1 SQVTM and CDR2 ANQGSEA. This CDR3 contains 15 residues. Trimming removed 6 bases from V and 6 bases from J; junction bases left unmatched: 14.

The chain has TRBV5-1 and TRBJ2-3, with 9 bases identical to TRBD2. Germline V gene lookup returns CDR1 SGHRS and CDR2 YFSETQ. This CDR3 spans 17 amino acids. With 1 base clipped from V and 0 bases from J, the junction kept 6 bases outside the gene matches. Here the CDR3 DNA reads TGCGCCAGCAGCTTGTTGTCTAGCGGGGTTAGCACAGATACGCAGTATTTT. Translation: CASSLLSSGVSTDTQYF.

V usage is TRBV5-1 and J usage is TRBJ1-5; D gene ambiguous. Germline V lookup: CDR1 SGHRS, CDR2 YFSETQ. The CDR3 has 16 amino acids. Trimming took 2 bases from V and 6 from J, leaving 18 bases between them. The CDR3 reads CASSLSGSSSGQPQHF. The DNA of the CDR3 is TGCGCCAGCAGCTTATCCGGGTCTTCCTCGGGTCAGCCCCAGCATTTT.

The chain couples TRBV30 to TRBJ2-5; 10 positions match TRBD1. Germline CDR1 reads GTSNPN; CDR2 reads SVGIG (reference sequence). V dropped 5 bases and J dropped 7; count of bases not matched to a gene: 10. This CDR3 has 14 amino acids. The CDR3 DNA reads as TGTGCCTGGTGGACAGGGGGAGGTATCGGGACCCAGTACTTC. Its translation: CAWWTGGGIGTQYF.